These T cell receptor beta chains were read from a single sample in a study of T cell changes during pregnancy in multiple sclerosis. Only in-frame clones appear in the TCRdb table, and some are missing; sequencing was by immunoSEQ multiplex PCR. The sample shows tens of thousands of clones, roughly 92% of them seen only once. The material was peripheral blood, obtained in the second trimester of pregnancy. The receptor source for this set is a female donor with multiple sclerosis, enrolled in a pregnancy study. Each CDR3 is given with its conserved first and last residue. The D gene is left open where the match is weak. Not every row has a clone size; where given, it reads once, few, many or a size class.

abundance	d_gene	j_gene	v_gene	CDR3aa	CDR3nt
-	-	TRBJ2-5	TRBV5-1	CASSREGGETQYF	TGCGCCAGCAGTCGTGAGGGCGGGGAGACCCAGTACTTC
-	-	TRBJ2-1	TRBV5-4	CASSPGPASANEQFF	TGTGCCAGCAGCCCGGGTCCGGCTAGCGCAAATGAGCAGTTCTTC
-	-	TRBJ2-3	TRBV29-1	CSVEGGRGTDTQYF	TGCAGCGTTGAAGGGGGGCGCGGAACAGATACGCAGTATTTT
-	-	TRBJ1-1	TRBV30	CAWITPDRFNTEAFF	TGTGCCTGGATTACGCCAGATCGCTTTAATACTGAAGCTTTCTTT
-	TRBD2	TRBJ2-3	TRBV7-2	CASSYPGLAGSDTQYF	TGTGCCAGCAGCTATCCGGGACTAGCGGGATCCGATACGCAGTATTTT
-	-	TRBJ2-2	TRBV19	CASSITGGGANTGELFF	TGTGCCAGTAGTATAACGGGAGGGGGCGCGAACACCGGGGAGCTGTTTTTT
-	-	TRBJ2-5	TRBV5-1	CASSKAGTWEQETQYF	TGCGCCAGCAGCAAAGCCGGGACATGGGAGCAAGAGACCCAGTACTTC
-	-	TRBJ1-1	TRBV7-9	CASSLADSVNTEAFF	TGTGCCAGCAGCTTGGCAGACTCAGTAAACACTGAAGCTTTCTTT
-	-	TRBJ1-1	TRBV15	CATSRDLVEAFF	TGTGCCACCAGCAGAGATCTGGTGGAGGCTTTCTTT
-	-	TRBJ2-3	TRBV28	CASSLQGTLRDTQYF	TGTGCCAGCAGTTTACAGGGGACCCTCCGGGATACGCAGTATTTT
-	-	TRBJ2-3	TRBV5-4	CASSFSGTDTQYF	TGTGCCAGCAGCTTCTCGGGGACAGATACGCAGTATTTT
-	TRBD1	TRBJ1-5	TRBV5-6	CASSESDRGGNQPQHF	TGTGCCAGCAGCGAGTCGGACAGGGGTGGCAATCAGCCCCAGCATTTT
-	-	TRBJ1-5	TRBV19	CASSIHQINQPQHF	TGTGCCAGTAGTATTCATCAGATCAATCAGCCCCAGCATTTT
-	-	TRBJ2-2	TRBV5-1	CASSFGAGELFF	TGCGCCAGCAGCTTCGGGGCCGGGGAGCTGTTTTTT
-	-	TRBJ2-5	TRBV6-4	CATEDNRSETQYF	TGTGCCACAGAGGACAACAGGTCGGAGACCCAGTACTTC
once	TRBD1	TRBJ2-3	TRBV11-3	CASSSAQGADTQYF	TGTGCCAGCAGCTCAGCACAGGGGGCGGATACGCAGTATTTT
-	TRBD1	TRBJ1-6	TRBV7-8	CASSSRTGGVEPLHF	TGTGCCAGCAGCTCGAGGACAGGGGGCGTTGAGCCCCTCCACTTT
-	TRBD2	TRBJ2-7	TRBV30	CAWSVPRTSGRPAYEQYF	TGTGCCTGGAGTGTACCCAGGACTAGCGGGAGGCCCGCCTACGAGCAGTACTTC
-	TRBD2	TRBJ2-2	TRBV11-2	CASSPGAGGPTGELFF	TGTGCCAGCAGCCCTGGAGCGGGAGGGCCGACCGGGGAGCTGTTTTTT
-	-	TRBJ2-7	TRBV12-5	CASGFCRVDHYEQYF	TGTGCTAGTGGTTTCTGTAGAGTCGATCACTACGAGCAGTACTTC
-	-	TRBJ2-7	TRBV7-3	CASSLMGGGSEQYF	TGTGCCAGCAGCTTAATGGGGGGTGGGAGCGAGCAGTACTTC
-	-	TRBJ2-7	TRBV27	CASSLEGVGNLYF	TGTGCCAGCAGTTTAGAGGGCGTGGGGAATCTGTACTTC
-	TRBD2	TRBJ2-6	TRBV7-3	CASSWGGGANVLTF	TGTGCCAGCAGCTGGGGGGGTGGGGCCAACGTCCTGACTTTC
-	-	TRBJ1-5	TRBV7-8	CASSPGPGSADLGRPQHF	TGTGCCAGCAGCCCGGGCCCGGGGAGTGCAGACTTGGGTCGGCCCCAGCATTTT
-	TRBD1	TRBJ1-3	TRBV18	CASSPPTGQDRRNTIYF	TGTGCCAGCTCACCACCAACCGGACAGGATCGGCGAAACACCATATATTTT
-	-	TRBJ2-1	TRBV7-6	CASSFSELTEYNEQFF	TGTGCCAGCAGCTTTTCGGAGTTAACGGAGTACAATGAGCAGTTCTTC
-	-	TRBJ1-5	TRBV5-1	CASSLYIGGGEPQHF	TGCGCCAGCAGCTTGTATATCGGGGGAGGGGAGCCCCAGCATTTT
-	-	TRBJ2-1	TRBV19	CASRTKRDSNEQFF	TGTGCCAGTAGAACTAAGAGAGACAGCAATGAGCAGTTCTTC
-	-	TRBJ2-7	TRBV21-1	CASSSSRDSAYEQYF	TGTGCCAGCAGCAGTTCCCGGGACTCAGCCTACGAGCAGTACTTC
-	-	TRBJ2-7	TRBV7-9	CASSLGTYEQYF	TGTGCCAGCAGCTTAGGTACCTACGAGCAGTACTTC
-	-	TRBJ2-7	TRBV13	CASSLYRGTYEQYF	TGTGCCAGCAGCTTATATAGGGGGACCTACGAGCAGTACTTC
-	-	TRBJ2-1	TRBV7-7	CASSLQEGNNEQFF	TGTGCCAGCAGCCTCCAGGAGGGGAACAATGAGCAGTTCTTC